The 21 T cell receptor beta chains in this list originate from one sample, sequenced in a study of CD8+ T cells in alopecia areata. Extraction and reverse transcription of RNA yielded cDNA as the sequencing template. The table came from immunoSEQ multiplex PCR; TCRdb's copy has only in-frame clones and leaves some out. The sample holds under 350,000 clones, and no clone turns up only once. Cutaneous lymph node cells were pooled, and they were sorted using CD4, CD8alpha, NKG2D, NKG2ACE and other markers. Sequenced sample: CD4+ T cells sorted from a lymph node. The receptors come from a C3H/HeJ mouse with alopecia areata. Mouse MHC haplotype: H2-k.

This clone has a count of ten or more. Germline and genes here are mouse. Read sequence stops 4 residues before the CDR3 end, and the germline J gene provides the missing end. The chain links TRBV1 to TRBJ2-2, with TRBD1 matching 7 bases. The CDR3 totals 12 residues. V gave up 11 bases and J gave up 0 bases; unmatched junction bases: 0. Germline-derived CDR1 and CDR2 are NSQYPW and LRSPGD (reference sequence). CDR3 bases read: TGCACCGGGACAGCAAACACCGGG. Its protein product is CTGTANTG. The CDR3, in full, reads CTGTANTGQLYF.

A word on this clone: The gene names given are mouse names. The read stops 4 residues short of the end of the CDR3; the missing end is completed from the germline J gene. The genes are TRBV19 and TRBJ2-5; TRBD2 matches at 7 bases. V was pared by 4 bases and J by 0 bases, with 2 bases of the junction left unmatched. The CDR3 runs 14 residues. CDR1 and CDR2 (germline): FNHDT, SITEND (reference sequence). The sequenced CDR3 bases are TGTGCCAGCAGTGTCTGGGGGAACCAAGAC. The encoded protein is CASSVWGNQD. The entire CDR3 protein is CASSVWGNQDTQYF.

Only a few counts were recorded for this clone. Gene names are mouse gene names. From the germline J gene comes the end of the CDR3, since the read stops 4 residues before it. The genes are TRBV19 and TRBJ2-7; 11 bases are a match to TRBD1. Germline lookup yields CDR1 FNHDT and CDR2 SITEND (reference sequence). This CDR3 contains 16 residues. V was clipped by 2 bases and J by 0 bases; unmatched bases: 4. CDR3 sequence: CASSILDRGLSYEQYF. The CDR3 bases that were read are TGTGCCAGCAGTATCCTGGACAGGGGGCTCTCCTAT.

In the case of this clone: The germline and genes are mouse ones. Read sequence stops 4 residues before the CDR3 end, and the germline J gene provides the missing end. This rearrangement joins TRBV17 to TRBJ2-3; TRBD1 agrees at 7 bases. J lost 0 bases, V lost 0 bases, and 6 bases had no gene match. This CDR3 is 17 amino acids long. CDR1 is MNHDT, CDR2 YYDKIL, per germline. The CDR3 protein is CASSRDPGTASAETLYF. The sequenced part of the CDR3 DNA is TGTGCTAGCAGTAGAGATCCCGGGACAGCTAGTGCAGAA.

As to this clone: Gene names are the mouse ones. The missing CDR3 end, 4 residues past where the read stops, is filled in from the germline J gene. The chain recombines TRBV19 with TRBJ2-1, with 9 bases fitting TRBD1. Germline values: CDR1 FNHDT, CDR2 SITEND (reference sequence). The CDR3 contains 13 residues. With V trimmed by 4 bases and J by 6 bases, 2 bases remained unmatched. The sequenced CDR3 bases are TGTGCCAGCAGTCACAGGGGGCCTGCT. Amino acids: CASSHRGPA. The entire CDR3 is CASSHRGPAEQFF.

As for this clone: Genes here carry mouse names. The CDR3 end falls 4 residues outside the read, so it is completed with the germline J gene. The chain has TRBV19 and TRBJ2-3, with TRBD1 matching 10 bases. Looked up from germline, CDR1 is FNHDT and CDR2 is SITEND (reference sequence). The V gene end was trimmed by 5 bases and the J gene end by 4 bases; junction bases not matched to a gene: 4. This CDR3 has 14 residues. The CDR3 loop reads CASRRQGATETLYF. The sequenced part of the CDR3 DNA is TGTGCCAGCAGAAGACAGGGGGCTACAGAA.

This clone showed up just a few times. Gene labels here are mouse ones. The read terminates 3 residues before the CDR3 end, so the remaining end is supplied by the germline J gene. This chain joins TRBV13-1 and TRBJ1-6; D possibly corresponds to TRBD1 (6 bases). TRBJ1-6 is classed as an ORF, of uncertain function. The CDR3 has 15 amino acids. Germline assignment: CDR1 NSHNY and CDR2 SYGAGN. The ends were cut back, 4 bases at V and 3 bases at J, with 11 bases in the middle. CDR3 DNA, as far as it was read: TGTGCCAGCAGTAGGGGGGCCCTCTATAATTCGCCC. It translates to CASSRGALYNSP. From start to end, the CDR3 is CASSRGALYNSPLYF.

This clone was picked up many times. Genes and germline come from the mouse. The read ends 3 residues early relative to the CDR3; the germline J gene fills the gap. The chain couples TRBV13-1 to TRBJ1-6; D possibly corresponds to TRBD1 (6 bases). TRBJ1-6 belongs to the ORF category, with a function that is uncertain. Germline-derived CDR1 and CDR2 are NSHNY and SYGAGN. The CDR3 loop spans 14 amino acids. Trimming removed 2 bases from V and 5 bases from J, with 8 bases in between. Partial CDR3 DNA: TGTGCCAGCAGTGAGGACAGTAATAATTCGCCC. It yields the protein CASSEDSNNSP. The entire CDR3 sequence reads CASSEDSNNSPLYF.

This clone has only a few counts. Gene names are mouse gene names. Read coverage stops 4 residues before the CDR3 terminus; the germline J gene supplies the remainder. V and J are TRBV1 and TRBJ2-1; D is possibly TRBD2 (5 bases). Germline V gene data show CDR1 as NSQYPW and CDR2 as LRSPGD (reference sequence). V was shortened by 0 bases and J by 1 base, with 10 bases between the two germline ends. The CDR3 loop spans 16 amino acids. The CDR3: CTCSADHTGNYAEQFF. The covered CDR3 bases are TGCACCTGCAGTGCAGATCACACTGGCAACTATGCT.

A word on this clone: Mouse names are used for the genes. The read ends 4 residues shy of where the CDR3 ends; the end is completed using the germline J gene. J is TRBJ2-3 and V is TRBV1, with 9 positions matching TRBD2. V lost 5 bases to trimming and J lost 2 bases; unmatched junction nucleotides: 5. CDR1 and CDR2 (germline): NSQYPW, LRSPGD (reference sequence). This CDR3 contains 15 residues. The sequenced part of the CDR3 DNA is TGCACCTGCAGTTCACTGGGGGGTGATGCAGAA. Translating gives CTCSSLGGDAE. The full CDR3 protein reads CTCSSLGGDAETLYF.

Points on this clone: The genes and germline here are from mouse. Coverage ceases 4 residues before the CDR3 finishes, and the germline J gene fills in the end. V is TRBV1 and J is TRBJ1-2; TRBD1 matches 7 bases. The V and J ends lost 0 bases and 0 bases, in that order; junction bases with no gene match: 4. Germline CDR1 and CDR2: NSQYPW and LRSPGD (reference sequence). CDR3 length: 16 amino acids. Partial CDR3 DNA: TGCACCTGCAGTGCAGATGGGCAGGGGGCAAACTCC. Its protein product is CTCSADGQGANS. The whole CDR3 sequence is CTCSADGQGANSDYTF. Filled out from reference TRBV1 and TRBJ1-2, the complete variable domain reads VTLLEQNPRWRLVPRGQAVNLRCILKNSQYPWMSWYQQDLQKQLQWLFTLRSPGDKEVKSLPGADYLATRVTDTELRLQVANMSQGRTLYCTCSADGQGANSDYTFGSGTRLLVI.

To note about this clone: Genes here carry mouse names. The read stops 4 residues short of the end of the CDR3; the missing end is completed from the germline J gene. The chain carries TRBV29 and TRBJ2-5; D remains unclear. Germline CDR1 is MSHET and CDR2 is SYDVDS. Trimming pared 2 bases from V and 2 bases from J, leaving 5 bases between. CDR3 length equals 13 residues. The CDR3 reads CASSLISQDTQYF. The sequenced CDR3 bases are TGTGCTAGCAGTTTAATCAGCCAAGAC.

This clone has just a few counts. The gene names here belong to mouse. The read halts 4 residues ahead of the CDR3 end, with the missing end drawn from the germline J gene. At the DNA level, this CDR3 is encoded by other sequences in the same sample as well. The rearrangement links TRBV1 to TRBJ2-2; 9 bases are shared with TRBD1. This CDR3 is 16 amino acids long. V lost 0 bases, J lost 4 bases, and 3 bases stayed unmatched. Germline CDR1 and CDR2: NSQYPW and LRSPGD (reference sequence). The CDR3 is CTCSAEGTGITGQLYF. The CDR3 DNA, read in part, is TGCACCTGCAGTGCAGAGGGGACAGGGATCACCGGG.

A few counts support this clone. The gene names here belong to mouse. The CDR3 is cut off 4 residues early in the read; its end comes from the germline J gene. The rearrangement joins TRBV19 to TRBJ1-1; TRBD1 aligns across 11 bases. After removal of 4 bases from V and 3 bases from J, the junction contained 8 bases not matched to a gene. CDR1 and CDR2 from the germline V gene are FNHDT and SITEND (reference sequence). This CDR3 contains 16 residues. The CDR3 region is CASSPLRDRGDTEVFF. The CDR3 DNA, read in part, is TGTGCCAGCAGTCCCCTCCGGGACAGGGGGGACACA.

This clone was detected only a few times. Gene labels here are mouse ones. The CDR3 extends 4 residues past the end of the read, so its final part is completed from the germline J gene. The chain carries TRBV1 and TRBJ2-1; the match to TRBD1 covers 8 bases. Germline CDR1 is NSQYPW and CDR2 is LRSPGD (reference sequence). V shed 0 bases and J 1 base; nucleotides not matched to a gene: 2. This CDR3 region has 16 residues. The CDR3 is CTCSAEGQANYAEQFF. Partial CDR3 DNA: TGCACCTGCAGTGCAGAGGGACAGGCGAACTATGCT.

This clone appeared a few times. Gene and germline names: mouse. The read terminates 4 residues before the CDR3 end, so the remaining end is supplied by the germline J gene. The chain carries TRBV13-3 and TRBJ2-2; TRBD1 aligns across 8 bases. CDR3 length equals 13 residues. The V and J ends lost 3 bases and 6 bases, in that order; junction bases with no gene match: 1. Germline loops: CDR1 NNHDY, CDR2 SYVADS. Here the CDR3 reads CASSVDRAGQLYF. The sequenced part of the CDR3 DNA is TGTGCCAGCAGTGTGGACAGGGCCGGG.

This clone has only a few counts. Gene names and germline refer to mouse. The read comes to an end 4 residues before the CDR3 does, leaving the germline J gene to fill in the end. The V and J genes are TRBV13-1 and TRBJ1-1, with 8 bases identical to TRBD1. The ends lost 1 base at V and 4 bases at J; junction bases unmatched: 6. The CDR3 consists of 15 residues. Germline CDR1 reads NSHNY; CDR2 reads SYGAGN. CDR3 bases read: TGTGCCAGCAGTGATCTGCAGGGGGCAGGCACA. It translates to CASSDLQGAGT. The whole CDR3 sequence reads CASSDLQGAGTEVFF.

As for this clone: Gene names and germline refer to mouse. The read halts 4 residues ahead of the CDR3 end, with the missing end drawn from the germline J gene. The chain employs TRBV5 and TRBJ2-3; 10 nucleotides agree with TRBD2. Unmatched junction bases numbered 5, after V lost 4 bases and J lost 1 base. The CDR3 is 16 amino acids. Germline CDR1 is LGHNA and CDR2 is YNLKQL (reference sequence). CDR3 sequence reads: CASSPLGGRGAETLYF. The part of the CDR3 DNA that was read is TGTGCCAGCAGCCCCCTGGGGGGGCGCGGTGCAGAA.

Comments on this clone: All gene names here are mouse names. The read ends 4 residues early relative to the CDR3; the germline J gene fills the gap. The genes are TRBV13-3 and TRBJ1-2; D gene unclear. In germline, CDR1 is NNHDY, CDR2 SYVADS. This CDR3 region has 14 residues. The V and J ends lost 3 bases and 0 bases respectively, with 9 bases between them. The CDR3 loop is CASSGHLANSDYTF. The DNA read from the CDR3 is TGTGCCAGCAGTGGACATCTTGCAAACTCC.

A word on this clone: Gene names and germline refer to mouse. CDR3 bases read: TGTGCCAGCGGTGAGGACAGGAGAAGATATAATTCGCCC. Its protein is CASGEDRRRYNSP. The entire CDR3 sequence reads CASGEDRRRYNSPLYF. The V and J genes are TRBV13-2 and TRBJ1-6; 7 positions match TRBD1. The DNA ends 3 residues before the CDR3 does, and the rest of the CDR3 is filled in from the germline J gene. TRBJ1-6 is given ORF status, its function remaining uncertain. Per the germline V gene, CDR1 is NNHNN and CDR2 is SYGAGS (reference sequence). The CDR3 contains 16 residues. V trimming: 2 bases; J trimming: 4 bases; junction bases outside the gene matches: 6.

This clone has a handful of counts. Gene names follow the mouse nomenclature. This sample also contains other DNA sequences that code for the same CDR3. The sequenced part of the CDR3 DNA is TGTGCCAGCAGAACAGGGGCAGAA. As protein: CASRTGAE. The CDR3 in its entirety is CASRTGAETLYF. This chain joins TRBV19 and TRBJ2-3; possibly TRBD1 for D (6 bases). The read terminates 4 residues ahead of where the CDR3 ends, so the germline J gene completes it. CDR1 FNHDT and CDR2 SITEND come from the germline V gene (reference sequence). The ends were cut back, 5 bases at V and 3 bases at J, with 7 bases in the middle. CDR3 length: 12 amino acids. The full variable domain, its missing parts supplied by reference TRBV19 and TRBJ2-3, is GGIITQTPKFLIGQEGQKLTLKCQQNFNHDTMYWYRQDSGKGLRLIYYSITENDLQKGDLSEGYDASREKKSSFSLTVTSAQKNEMAVFLCASRTGAETLYFGSGTRLTVL.